The clone carrying this TCR beta chain was detected a few times. The length of the CDR3 is 14 residues. V lost 0 bases, J lost 14 bases, and 8 bases stayed unmatched. Germline V gives CDR1 SGHRS, CDR2 YFSETQ. Cycle 7 day 1, cycle 4 day 1, and baseline were the timepoints at which blood was sampled. This sample was included in a study of OX40 agonist ivuxolimab in advanced cancers. The table came from immunoSEQ multiplex PCR; TCRdb's copy has only in-frame clones and leaves some out. The sample holds fewer than 80,000 clones, around 85% seen once. The TCR comes from an adult with an advanced solid tumor such as melanoma, head and neck, liver or kidney cancer. The rearrangement uses TRBV5-1 and TRBJ2-1; 10 bases match TRBD2. Specimen: CD4+ or CD8+ T cells sorted from blood, collected in a trial of the OX40 agonist ivuxolimab. In nucleotides, the CDR3 is TGCGCCAGCAGCTTGGGTAGCGGGAGGCCCCTGAAGTTCTTC. Protein product: CASSLGSGRPLKFF.